This T cell receptor (beta chain) was observed in a study of blood T cell repertoires in COVID-19. Background on the study: The United States, Italy and Spain were the sources of the acute and convalescent COVID-19 samples. Nucleic acid was either cDNA or gDNA, and it came from T cells, B-cell-depleted T cells, or PBMCs.

Authors' processing steps: Amplifying reference gene primers gave estimates of nucleated cell counts. TCRdb's table, derived via immunoSEQ multiplex PCR, lists solely in-frame clones and lacks some. V, J and clone size reflect that table, while D and trimming were determined from the DNA. The sample has under 200,000 clones; just under 80% are singletons. Sequencing was carried out using peripheral blood. This TCR was recovered from a man between 65 and 79 years old with active or convalescent COVID-19.

In DNA form, the CDR3 reads TGTGCCAGCAGTTTAACAGCCCCAAGCTCCTACAATGAGCAGTTCTTC. Translation: CASSLTAPSSYNEQFF. The rearrangement joins TRBV28 to TRBJ2-1; D unclear. The ends were cut back, 2 bases at V and 0 bases at J, with 11 bases in the middle. The CDR3 totals 16 residues. The germline CDR1 and CDR2 sequences are MDHEN and SYDVKM. The whole variable domain, remainder taken from reference TRBV28 and TRBJ2-1, is DVKVTQSSRYLVKRTGEKVFLECVQDMDHENMFWYRQDPGLGLRLIYFSYDVKMKEKGDIPEGYSVSREKKERFSLILESASTNQTSMYLCASSLTAPSSYNEQFFGPGTRLTVL.